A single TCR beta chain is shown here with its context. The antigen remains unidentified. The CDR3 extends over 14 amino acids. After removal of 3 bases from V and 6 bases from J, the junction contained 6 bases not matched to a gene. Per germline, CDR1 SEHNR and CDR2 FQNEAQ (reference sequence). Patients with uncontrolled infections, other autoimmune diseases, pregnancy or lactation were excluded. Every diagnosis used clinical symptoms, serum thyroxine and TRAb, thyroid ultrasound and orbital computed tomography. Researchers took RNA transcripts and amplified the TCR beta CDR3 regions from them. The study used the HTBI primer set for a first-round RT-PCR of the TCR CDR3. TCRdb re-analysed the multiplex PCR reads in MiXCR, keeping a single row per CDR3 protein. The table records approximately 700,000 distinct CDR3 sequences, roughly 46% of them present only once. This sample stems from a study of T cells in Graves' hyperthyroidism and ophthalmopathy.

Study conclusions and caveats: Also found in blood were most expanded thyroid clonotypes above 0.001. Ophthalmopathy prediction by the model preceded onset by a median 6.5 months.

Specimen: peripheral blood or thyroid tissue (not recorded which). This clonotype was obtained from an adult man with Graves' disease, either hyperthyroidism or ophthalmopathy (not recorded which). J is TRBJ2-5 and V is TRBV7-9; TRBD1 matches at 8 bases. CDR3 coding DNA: TGTGCCAGCAGCTTGATGACAGGGGCCCAGACCCAGTACTTC. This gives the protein CASSLMTGAQTQYF.